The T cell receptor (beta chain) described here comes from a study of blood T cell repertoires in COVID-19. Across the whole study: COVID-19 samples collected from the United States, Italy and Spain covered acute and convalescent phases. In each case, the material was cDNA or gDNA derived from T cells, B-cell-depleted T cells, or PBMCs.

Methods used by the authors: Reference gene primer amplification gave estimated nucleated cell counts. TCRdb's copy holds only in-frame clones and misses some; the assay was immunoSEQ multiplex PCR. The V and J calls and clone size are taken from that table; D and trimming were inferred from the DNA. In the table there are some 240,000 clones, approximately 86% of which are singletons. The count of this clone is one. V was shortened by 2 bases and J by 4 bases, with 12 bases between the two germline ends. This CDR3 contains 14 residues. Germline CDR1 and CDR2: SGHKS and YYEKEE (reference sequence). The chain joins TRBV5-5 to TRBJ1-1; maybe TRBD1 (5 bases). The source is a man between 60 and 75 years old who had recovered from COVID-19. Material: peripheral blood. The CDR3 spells CASSFRGLSTEAFF. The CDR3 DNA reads TGTGCCAGCAGCTTCCGGGGGTTGAGCACTGAAGCTTTCTTT.